This TCR beta chain was profiled in a study of graft-versus-host responses after intestinal transplantation. Regarding this clone: What it binds is not known.

Study-wide points: An association linked early post-transplant HvG declines with peak circulating GvH clone levels. Among recipient marrow samples, GvH clones were found; some appeared first in ileum or blood.

CDR1 and CDR2 from the germline V gene are LGHNT and FRNRAP. V shed 4 bases, J shed 6 bases, and the junction held 13 bases outside the gene matches. The CDR3 consists of 17 residues. The data were produced by immunoSEQ multiplex PCR, yet TCRdb's version contains in-frame clones alone and is incomplete. The sample gives 13,000 to 15,000 clones, about 95% of which show up once; roughly 0.71% is in the top ten. The sequence was obtained from a human patient who received an intestinal transplant, so some T cells may come from the graft donor. Sequences were derived from PBMCs, sampled 9 days after transplant. The chain links TRBV12-5 to TRBJ2-7; TRBD2 agrees at 12 bases. Here the CDR3 reads CASGSSKTSGSHREQYF. The CDR3 DNA is TGTGCTAGTGGTTCCAGCAAGACTAGCGGGAGCCACCGCGAGCAGTACTTC.